This T cell receptor (beta chain) was sequenced during a study of blood T cell repertoires in COVID-19. Germline V gives CDR1 LGHNA, CDR2 YNFKEQ. Between the trimmed V and J ends, which lost 0 bases and 4 bases, there was a span of 7 bases. CDR3 size: 13 residues. Data came from immunoSEQ multiplex PCR; TCRdb stores just in-frame clones and leaves some out. The sample yields about half a million clones, about 88% seen once. This receptor was obtained from a man aged 18-30 years with COVID-19, enrolled during active disease. Sequenced material: peripheral blood. V and J are TRBV4-2 and TRBJ2-7; D is ambiguous. The DNA of the CDR3 is TGTGCCAGCAGCCAAGATTTACGGTACGAGCAGTACTTC. Amino acids: CASSQDLRYEQYF.